The 24 T cell receptor beta chains listed next were all sequenced from one sample in a study of T cells after yellow fever vaccination. TCRdb reprocessed the 5' RACE reads with MiXCR, giving one entry per CDR3 protein. Among 300,000 to 400,000 distinct CDR3 sequences listed, roughly 10% were seen once. Sample: CD4+ T cells sorted from PBMCs, taken 45 days after the yellow fever booster vaccination. The receptors were gathered from a man in his late teens or twenties who received the YFV17D yellow fever vaccine.

V usage is TRBV4-3 and J usage is TRBJ1-2, with TRBD1 identical over 7 bases. J lost 7 bases, V lost 5 bases, and 10 bases had no gene match. CDR3 size: 14 residues. Germline V gives CDR1 LGHNA, CDR2 YSLEER. CDR3 residues: CASSIPGGAGGYTF. CDR3 DNA sequence: TGCGCCAGCAGCATTCCAGGGGGGGCGGGTGGCTACACCTTC.

This clonotype was counted only a few times. This sequence joins TRBV6-1 and TRBJ2-3; TRBD2 aligns across 7 bases. CDR1 and CDR2 from the germline V gene are MNHNS and SASEGT. V gave up 4 bases and J gave up 6 bases; unmatched junction bases: 7. This CDR3 has 14 residues. The CDR3 reads CASSVGLGADTQYF. In nucleotides, the CDR3 is TGTGCCAGCAGTGTAGGACTAGGTGCGGATACGCAGTATTTT.

This clonotype was observed at least ten times. The gene calls are TRBV5-6 and TRBJ2-1; D gene ambiguous. The V gene lost 1 base and the J gene lost 2 bases, with 10 bases spanning the gap. This CDR3 has 15 residues. Per germline, CDR1 SGHDT and CDR2 YYEEEE. The CDR3 sequence: CASSLRPGAYNEQFF. CDR3 bases: TGTGCCAGCAGCTTGCGTCCAGGAGCCTACAATGAGCAGTTCTTC.

The genes are TRBV10-3 and TRBJ2-2, with D possibly called TRBD1 or TRBD2 (5 bases each). V lost 2 bases, J lost 7 bases, and 8 bases lay in between. CDR3 length equals 13 residues. Germline-derived CDR1 and CDR2 are ENHRY and SYGVKD. The CDR3 spells CAISEPRGGELFF. The CDR3 nucleotides read TGTGCCATCAGTGAGCCGAGGGGCGGGGAGCTGTTTTTT.

This clonotype was seen ten or more times. V is TRBV5-1 and J is TRBJ2-3; possible D gene TRBD1, 6 bases. V was pared by 0 bases and J by 1 base, with 6 bases between. CDR1 and CDR2 from the germline V gene are SGHRS and YFSETQ. The CDR3 is 14 amino acids. CDR3 sequence: CASSLGTGTDTQYF. DNA for the CDR3: TGCGCCAGCAGCTTGGGGACAGGCACAGATACGCAGTATTTT.

Only a few counts were recorded for this clonotype. The rearrangement links TRBV5-4 to TRBJ2-3; D is unclear. This CDR3 is built from 14 residues. The germline V gene encodes CDR1 SGHNT and CDR2 YYREEE (reference sequence). V lost 4 bases to trimming and J lost 6 bases, with 15 bases between them. In nucleotides, the CDR3 is TGTGCCAGCAGCCCGAACCGTCTAAGTGATACGCAGTATTTT. Encoded protein: CASSPNRLSDTQYF.

The table lists this clonotype with a few counts. The genes are TRBV7-2 and TRBJ2-7, with 10 bases fitting TRBD2. CDR3 length equals 16 residues. CDR1 and CDR2 (germline): SGHTA, FQGNSA. Germline trimming cut 5 bases from V and 6 bases from J; bases unmatched to any gene: 13. The CDR3 DNA reads TGTGCCAGCAGCCATTCCATGAGCGGGGGGGCAGTCGAGCAGTACTTC. It specifies CASSHSMSGGAVEQYF. The full variable domain, completed using reference TRBV7-2 and TRBJ2-7, is GAGVSQSPSNKVTEKGKDVELRCDPISGHTALYWYRQSLGQGLEFLIYFQGNSAPDKSGLPSDRFSAERTGGSVSTLTIQRTQQEDSAVYLCASSHSMSGGAVEQYFGPGTRLTVT.

There are a few counts of this clonotype. The chain has TRBV20-1 and TRBJ2-5; D assignment may be TRBD1 or TRBD2 (5 bases each). This CDR3 is 14 amino acids long. Between the trimmed V and J ends, which lost 3 bases and 5 bases, there was a span of 16 bases. CDR1 is DFQATT, CDR2 SNEGSKA, per germline (reference sequence). The CDR3 sequence: CSASRDGGRETQYF. In DNA, the CDR3 is TGCAGTGCTAGCCGAGATGGGGGAAGGGAGACCCAGTACTTC.

The chain recombines TRBV5-1 with TRBJ1-6; 7 nucleotides align to TRBD1. This CDR3 is 16 amino acids long. The J segment lost 2 bases and the V segment lost 3 bases, leaving 5 bases of the junction unmatched. Germline CDR1 and CDR2: SGHRS and YFSETQ. The CDR3 region has the DNA TGCGCCAGCAGCTACTTAGGGGGCGCCTATAATTCACCCCTCCACTTT. Residues: CASSYLGGAYNSPLHF.

The chain carries TRBV30 and TRBJ2-7; D possibly corresponds to TRBD2 (5 bases). The CDR3 contains 11 residues. Germline CDR1 reads GTSNPN; CDR2 reads SVGIG (reference sequence). Trimming removed 3 bases at V and 2 bases at J, with 5 bases between. CDR3 DNA sequence: TGTGCCTGGAGGCGGGCCTACGAGCAGTACTTC. This encodes CAWRRAYEQYF.

The chain employs TRBV12-3 or TRBV12-4 and TRBJ2-3, with 11 bases that match TRBD2. The CDR3 sequence is 17 residues long. The V segment lost 7 bases and the J segment 3 bases; nucleotides outside the gene matches: 12. CDR3 DNA: TGTGCCAGCACCTTGAGGCTAGCGGGGGGTTCTACAGATACGCAGTATTTT. Translating gives CASTLRLAGGSTDTQYF.

This chain uses TRBV6-1 with TRBJ2-6, with D perhaps TRBD1 (6 bases). Trimming took 6 bases from V and 2 from J, leaving 14 bases between them. The CDR3 has 16 residues. CDR1 MNHNS and CDR2 SASEGT come from the germline V gene. CDR3 protein: CASSKSTGPGANVLTF. The CDR3 DNA is TGTGCCAGCAGCAAGAGTACAGGGCCTGGGGCCAACGTCCTGACTTTC.

The chain employs TRBV20-1 and TRBJ2-3; no firm D call. CDR1 and CDR2 from the germline V gene are DFQATT and SNEGSKA (reference sequence). V dropped 4 bases and J dropped 8 bases, with 13 bases sitting between them. The CDR3 loop spans 12 amino acids. CDR3 nucleotide sequence: TGCAGTGCTACGGCCCAACAACTTACGCAGTATTTT. As protein: CSATAQQLTQYF.

This clonotype showed up just a few times. The chain carries TRBV12-5 and TRBJ2-1; the D is unclear. The germline V gene encodes CDR1 LGHNT and CDR2 FRNRAP. CDR3 length equals 12 residues. Trimming took 6 bases from V and 5 from J, leaving 8 bases between them. The CDR3 region is CASGIENNEQFF. The CDR3 DNA follows: TGTGCTAGTGGGATAGAAAACAATGAGCAGTTCTTC.

V and J are TRBV4-3 and TRBJ2-2, with a tentative D call TRBD1 (6 bases). The CDR3 spans 14 residues. Germline V gives CDR1 LGHNA, CDR2 YSLEER. V lost 0 bases, J lost 10 bases, and 12 bases lay in between. The CDR3 sequence: CASSQDRGLVELFF. The CDR3 nucleotides are TGCGCCAGCAGCCAAGATAGGGGGTTGGTGGAGCTGTTTTTT.

Only a few counts were recorded for this clonotype. The rearrangement links TRBV6-6 to TRBJ1-5; weak D call: TRBD1 (6 bases). The ends were cut back, 4 bases at V and 5 bases at J, with 12 bases in the middle. Germline assignment: CDR1 MNHNY and CDR2 SVGAGI (reference sequence). The CDR3 spans 14 residues. This chain's CDR3 is CASSFTGRDQPQHF. CDR3 nucleotide sequence: TGTGCCAGCAGTTTCACAGGGAGGGATCAGCCCCAGCATTTT.

This clonotype was detected a few times. This chain connects TRBV29-1 to TRBJ1-1; a possible D gene is TRBD1 (5 bases). The length of the CDR3 is 14 residues. Germline V lookup: CDR1 SQVTM, CDR2 ANQGSEA. V gave up 3 bases and J gave up 4 bases, with 15 bases separating them. The DNA of the CDR3 is TGCAGCGTTGACGGGACCGGTTGGCGCACTGAAGCTTTCTTT. Translation: CSVDGTGWRTEAFF.

CDR3 DNA sequence: TGCAGTGCGCCGGGACAGGCTGAGACCCAGTACTTC. It specifies CSAPGQAETQYF. The chain carries TRBV20-1 and TRBJ2-5; TRBD1 matches 8 bases. Germline CDR1 reads DFQATT; CDR2 reads SNEGSKA (reference sequence). This CDR3 contains 12 residues. After removal of 6 bases from V and 5 bases from J, the junction contained 5 bases not matched to a gene.

The rearrangement links TRBV4-2 to TRBJ1-2, with TRBD1 as a possible D gene (6 bases). CDR1 is LGHNA, CDR2 YNFKEQ, per germline. V was shortened by 0 bases and J by 6 bases, with 11 bases between the two germline ends. This CDR3 contains 14 residues. This CDR3 reads CASSQDPGVNGYTF. The CDR3 nucleotides read TGTGCCAGCAGCCAAGATCCAGGGGTCAATGGCTACACCTTC.

This chain connects TRBV5-1 to TRBJ2-7, with D perhaps being TRBD1 or TRBD2 (6 bases each). The V gene's germline CDR1 is SGHRS and CDR2 YFSETQ. The CDR3 consists of 14 residues. Trimming stripped 7 bases from V and 1 base from J, with 15 bases between. CDR3 loop: CASRGGPMSYEQYF. CDR3 nucleotides: TGCGCCAGCCGAGGGGGGCCTATGTCCTACGAGCAGTACTTC. The complete variable domain, with remaining parts taken from reference TRBV5-1 and TRBJ2-7, reads KAGVTQTPRYLIKTRGQQVTLSCSPISGHRSVSWYQQTPGQGLQFLFEYFSETQRNKGNFPGRFSGRQFSNSRSEMNVSTLELGDSALYLCASRGGPMSYEQYFGPGTRLTVT.

This chain uses TRBV7-3 with TRBJ2-1; 7 bases agree with TRBD2. Germline trimming cut 5 bases from V and 9 bases from J; bases unmatched to any gene: 10. The germline gives CDR1 SGHTA, CDR2 FQGTGA. CDR3 length: 14 amino acids. As DNA, the CDR3 is TGTGCCAGCAGCCTGGGGGGGTCTCATGGTGAGCAGTTCTTC. Translating it yields CASSLGGSHGEQFF.

The chain uses TRBV11-1 and TRBJ1-1; D call uncertain. Trimming removed 2 bases from V and 1 base from J, with 8 bases in between. This CDR3 comprises 14 residues. Per germline, CDR1 SGHAT and CDR2 FQDESV (reference sequence). CDR3 in amino acids: CASSLRRGNTEAFF. The CDR3, as DNA: TGTGCCAGCAGCTTAAGGAGAGGGAACACTGAAGCTTTCTTT.

This sequence joins TRBV7-2 and TRBJ1-1; tentatively, D is TRBD1 (6 bases). Trimming stripped 1 base from V and 6 bases from J, with 18 bases between. Germline V gene lookup returns CDR1 SGHTA and CDR2 FQGNSA. This CDR3 region has 16 residues. DNA of the CDR3: TGTGCCAGCAGCTTAGGGGGGCGGGGAACCTTTTCTGAAGCTTTCTTT. Its translation: CASSLGGRGTFSEAFF.

V and J are TRBV5-1 and TRBJ2-7; the D is unclear. The germline V and J ends were trimmed by 0 bases and 4 bases, with 8 bases remaining between them. Germline V lookup: CDR1 SGHRS, CDR2 YFSETQ. The CDR3 covers 13 residues. In nucleotides, the CDR3 is TGCGCCAGCAGCTTGGGAAACTTATACGAGCAGTACTTC. This sequence encodes CASSLGNLYEQYF.